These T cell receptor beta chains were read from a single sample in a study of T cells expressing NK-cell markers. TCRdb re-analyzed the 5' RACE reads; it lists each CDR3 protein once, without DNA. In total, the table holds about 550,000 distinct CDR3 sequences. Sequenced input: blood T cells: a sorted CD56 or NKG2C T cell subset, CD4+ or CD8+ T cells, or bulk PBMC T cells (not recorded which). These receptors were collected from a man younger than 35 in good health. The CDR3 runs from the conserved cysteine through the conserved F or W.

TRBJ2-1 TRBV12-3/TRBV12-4 CASRRTRYNEQFF
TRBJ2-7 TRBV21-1 CARKPRDRGRGEQYF
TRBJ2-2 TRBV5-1 CASTGTSGELFF
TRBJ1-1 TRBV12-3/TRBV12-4 CASSPSPGTGGSRPYTEAFF
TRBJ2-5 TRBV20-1 CSARETSGSGETQYF
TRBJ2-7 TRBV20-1 CSARRVHRGLAVYEQYF
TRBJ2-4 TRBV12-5 CASGLGRQAKNIQYF
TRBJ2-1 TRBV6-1 CASSFTLGLAGQEQFF
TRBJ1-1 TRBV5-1 CASSLYGEEDTEAFF
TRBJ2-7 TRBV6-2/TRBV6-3 CASSRMGSLQVSYEQYF
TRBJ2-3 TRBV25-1 CASSELGRGPGTDTQYF
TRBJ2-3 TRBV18 CASSPPLLGASGRLDTQYF
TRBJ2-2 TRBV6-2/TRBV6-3 CASNREAGEITGELFF
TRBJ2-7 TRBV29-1 CSVELGLAGVSSYEQYF
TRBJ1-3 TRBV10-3 CAISEIGNTIYF
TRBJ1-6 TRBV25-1 CASSITGTKDLHF
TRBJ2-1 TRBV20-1 CSAEGTSGQFF
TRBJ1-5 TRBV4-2 CASSQDPGQTSQPQHF
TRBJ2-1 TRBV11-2 CASSLVFSQINNEQFF
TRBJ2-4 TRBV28 CASSSTGRNIQYF
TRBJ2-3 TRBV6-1 CASRGLAGSNADTQYF
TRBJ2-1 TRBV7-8 CASSPEGLAPSNEQFF
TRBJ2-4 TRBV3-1 CASSQLAGGGDIQYF
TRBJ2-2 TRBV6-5 CASSYSTNRANTGELFF
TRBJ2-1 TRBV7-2 CASSLAFPDRGKYGEQFF
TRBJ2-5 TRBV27 CASRTLETQYF
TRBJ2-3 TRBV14 CASSRTSGRADTQYF
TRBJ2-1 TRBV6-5 CASSYSVAGGPDEQFF
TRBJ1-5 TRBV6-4 CASSDKSYSNQPQHF
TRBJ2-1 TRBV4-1 CASSQEGGSSFGSYNEQFF
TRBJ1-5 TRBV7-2 CASSSRTGGSNQPQHF
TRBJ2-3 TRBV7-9 CASKGTARDTQYF
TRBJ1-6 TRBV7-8 CASSLARRWDSPLHF
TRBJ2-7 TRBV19 CASTSGTGYEQYF
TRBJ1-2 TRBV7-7 CASSLAGTEDGYTF
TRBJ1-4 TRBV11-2 CASSKPGTATYEKLFF
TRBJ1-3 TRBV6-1 CASSEVSRIFSGNTIYF
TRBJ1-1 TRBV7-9 CASSWGGGGGALEAFF
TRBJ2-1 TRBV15 CATSNTGAYNEQFF
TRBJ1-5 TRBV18 CASSPDSQRGNQPQHF
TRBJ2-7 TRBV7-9 CASVSQVGSYEQYF
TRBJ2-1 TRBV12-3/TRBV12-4 CASSFRGEYNEQFF
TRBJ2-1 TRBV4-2 CASSQGIRDYLRDEQFF
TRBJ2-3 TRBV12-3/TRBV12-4 CASSFEGPGDTQYF
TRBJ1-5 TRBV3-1 CASSLGVGPQHF
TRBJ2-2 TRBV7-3 CASTLSATGELFF
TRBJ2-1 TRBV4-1 CASLADHEQFF
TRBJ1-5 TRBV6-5 CASSYLQHSNQPQHF
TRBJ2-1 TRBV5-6 CASSLYSRSGNEQFF
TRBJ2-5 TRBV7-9 CASSSGTPPWETQYF
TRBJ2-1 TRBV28 CASSTGQGTEQFF
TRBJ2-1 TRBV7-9 CASSLPGFGEQFF